This T cell receptor (beta chain) was recorded in a study of T cells expressing NK-cell markers. Study details: Just one sequenced donor of eight was HCMV-seronegative, while seven were seropositive.

Germline V CDR1 and CDR2: SGHRS, YFSETQ. The CDR3 sequence is 14 residues long. TCRdb re-called the 5' RACE reads and gives one entry per CDR3 protein, without DNA. The sample totals about 400,000 distinct CDR3 sequences. Sequencing was carried out using blood T cells: a sorted CD56 or NKG2C T cell subset, CD4+ or CD8+ T cells, or bulk PBMC T cells (not recorded which). The sequence derives from a woman aged 50 to 60 in good health. The V call is TRBV5-1, the J call TRBJ2-2; the TCRdb call, TRBD1, lacks DNA for checking. CDR3 in amino acids: CASARQTNTGELFF.